This paragraph covers one TCR beta chain sequence. Trimming took 6 bases from V and 7 from J; bases not matched to a gene: 7. Germline V gene sequence: CDR1 MNHNS, CDR2 SASEGT. The CDR3 length is 15 residues. The sample belongs to a study of technical replicates of blood from several donors. Data came from immunoSEQ multiplex PCR; TCRdb stores just in-frame clones and leaves some out. The table includes tens of thousands of clones, approximately 95% detected once. The chain combines TRBV6-1 with TRBJ1-5; 12 bases line up with TRBD1. Sequencing input: T cells isolated from PBMCs. The TCR originated in a human donor in good health. The DNA for the CDR3 is TGTGCCAGCAGGGGGACAGGGGGCATTTTCCAGCCCCAGCATTTT. It encodes CASRGTGGIFQPQHF.